This TCR beta chain was sequenced in a study of blood T cell repertoires in COVID-19 (TCRdb year 2020). Broadly, across the study: Collaborator samples came from the United States, Italy and Spain and covered acute and convalescent phases of COVID-19. The sample metadata nearly always contained a de-identified subject ID, COVID-19 status, age in years and sex. Samples came from the ongoing ImmuneRACE study (first 160 participants) plus 1,254 subjects from 6 global collaborators. The repertoires were released in a freely available public database meant as a resource for research on the immune response to SARS-CoV-2. Subjects who had been exposed to COVID-19, were actively infected with it, or had recovered from it provided the deeply sampled blood TCRbeta repertoires that made up the dataset. The material from the prospective study consisted of cDNA or gDNA derived from T cells, B-cell-depleted T cells, or PBMCs. Where HLA class I and class II types were available, the types were taken from metadata supplied by the sample provider, not from assay-based typing.

TCRbeta CDR3 regions were amplified from genomic DNA using the immunoSEQ Assay, a bias-controlled multiplex PCR. In the original analysis: Within the assay, amplification of reference gene primers was used to estimate how many nucleated cells each sample contained. To quantify the absolute abundance of each unique TCRbeta CDR3 rearrangement, sequence reads were collapsed and filtered. Productive Simpson clonality was computed per sample as the square root of Simpson's diversity index over productive rearrangements. TCRdb retrieved this table from immuneACCESS and kept in-frame rearrangements only. Not all clones are present; in checked studies, unresolved V genes account for under half, and no reason is known for the remainder. The V and J calls and the clone size are those of that table, but D and trimming were determined from the DNA. This sample is represented by a few hundred thousand clones; 81% of them were singletons. The top ten clones comprise about a tenth of the sample.

Findings and caveats that apply to the study as a whole: Clinical and demographic metadata were provided uncurated, with the amount varying by source and participant.

Points on this clone: The antigen it binds to is not known. Base qualities are not recorded, but no much larger clone differs from it by a single base.

CDR1 and CDR2 (SGDLS, YYNGEE) derive from the germline V gene. Reading from cysteine to phenylalanine, the CDR3 counts 14 amino acids. Of the read, only the CDR3 DNA is kept; its 42 bases are in frame from base 1. Trimming takes 1 base off V and 6 bases off J; junction bases not matched to a gene: 4. Enrolling through a virtual design, the prospective study's participants ranged in age from roughly 18 to 100 years and lived across roughly 24 United States geographic areas. In the prospective study, participants were assigned to cohorts based on the clinical history participants reported in a screening survey and a study questionnaire. ImmuneRACE Cohort 3 recovered participants were defined by two consecutive negative NP/OP PCR tests, healthcare professional clearance, or symptom resolution. In the prospective study, mobile phlebotomists collected whole blood, serum and a nasopharyngeal or oropharyngeal swab from each participant. Over a 2-month period, participants in the prospective study had the option of providing additional blood draws and questionnaires. Blood samples from the prospective study were shipped frozen or at room temperature prior to DNA extraction.

The sample was PBMCs or T cells enriched from blood (not recorded which). This receptor was taken from a man aged 35-49 years who had recovered from COVID-19. The chain joins TRBV9 to TRBJ2-7; 10 of the junction bases match TRBD1. The nucleotides read TGTGCCAGCAGCGTACAAGGACAGGGGGGCGAGCAGTACTTC. Translated, it reads CASSVQGQGGEQYF.